The next 28 T cell receptor beta chains were all read from a single sample in a study of cytomegalovirus exposure and HLA in healthy donors. PCR employed 60 Vbeta and 13 Jbeta primers. Profiled with immunoSEQ multiplex PCR; TCRdb holds only in-frame clones, not every one. The sample has about 150,000 clones; about 76% are singletons. The sequencing input was PBMCs. The source of these receptors is a human donor in good health.

The chain uses TRBV6-5 and TRBJ2-7, with D perhaps TRBD1 (5 bases). Deletions cut 4 bases from V and 0 bases from J, with 7 bases between. Germline V CDR1 and CDR2: MNHEY, SVGAGI. The CDR3 sequence is 13 residues long. The CDR3 loop reads CASSSRASYEQYF. The DNA of the CDR3 is TGTGCCAGCAGTTCCAGGGCCTCCTACGAGCAGTACTTC.

V and J are TRBV30 and TRBJ1-2; 11 bases line up with TRBD1. Germline V gives CDR1 GTSNPN, CDR2 SVGIG (reference sequence). This CDR3 has 14 residues. Trimming cost V 6 bases and J 3 bases; bases outside gene matches: 6. In DNA form, the CDR3 reads TGTGCCTGTCTTCTGGGACAGGGGGACTATGGCTACACCTTC. This sequence encodes CACLLGQGDYGYTF.

This rearrangement joins TRBV25-1 to TRBJ2-1, with 8 bases identical to TRBD2. Looked up from germline, CDR1 is MGHDK and CDR2 is SYGVNS. CDR3 length: 17 amino acids. The J segment lost 0 bases and the V segment lost 4 bases, leaving 8 bases of the junction unmatched. This CDR3 is CASSARTGTSSYNEQFF. CDR3 DNA: TGTGCCAGCAGTGCCAGGACCGGGACTAGCTCCTACAATGAGCAGTTCTTC.

The rearrangement uses TRBV28 and TRBJ1-2; no clear D. The V gene's germline CDR1 is MDHEN and CDR2 SYDVKM. The V gene lost 3 bases and the J gene lost 5 bases, with 7 bases spanning the gap. The CDR3 has 12 amino acids. The CDR3 DNA sequence: TGTGCCAGCAGTTTGCGGGGATATGGCTACACCTTC. Translated: CASSLRGYGYTF.

The chain couples TRBV11-2 to TRBJ1-2; weak D call: TRBD1 (5 bases). CDR3 size: 14 residues. V was pared by 0 bases and J by 6 bases, with 11 bases between. Looked up from germline, CDR1 is SGHAT and CDR2 is FQNNGV. The CDR3 loop is CASSLDRVGHGYTF. The CDR3 nucleotides are TGTGCCAGCAGCTTAGACAGGGTGGGGCATGGCTACACCTTC.

V and J are TRBV19 and TRBJ1-5; D not certain. Germline values: CDR1 LNHDA, CDR2 SQIVND (reference sequence). The CDR3 totals 14 residues. V was shortened by 4 bases and J by 5 bases, with 12 bases between the two germline ends. The chain's CDR3 is CASSTKAGHQPQHF. In DNA, the CDR3 is TGTGCCAGTAGTACGAAAGCAGGCCATCAGCCCCAGCATTTT.

This clone was seen a few times. The rearrangement uses TRBV7-9 and TRBJ2-1, with a possible D match to TRBD2 (6 bases). CDR1 and CDR2 from the germline V gene are SEHNR and FQNEAQ (reference sequence). Trimming left V 5 bases short and J 1 base short, with 12 bases between. This CDR3 contains 15 residues. In DNA, the CDR3 is TGTGCCAGCAGCACCACTAGCATATCCTACAATGAGCAGTTCTTC. Amino acid sequence: CASSTTSISYNEQFF.

A single count supports this clone. The chain uses TRBV7-9 and TRBJ2-7, with 10 bases matching TRBD2. V trimming: 5 bases; J trimming: 2 bases; junction bases outside the gene matches: 3. Germline lookup yields CDR1 SEHNR and CDR2 FQNEAQ (reference sequence). This CDR3 is 14 amino acids long. The CDR3 DNA reads as TGTGCCAGCAGCCCGGGACTAGCGACCTACGAGCAGTACTTC. Its translation: CASSPGLATYEQYF.

The gene calls are TRBV28 and TRBJ2-1; 8 bases are a match to TRBD1. V trimming: 6 bases; J trimming: 10 bases; junction bases outside the gene matches: 8. The CDR3 totals 13 residues. From germline, CDR1 is MDHEN and CDR2 SYDVKM. The chain's CDR3 is CASSLPGTGEQFF. CDR3 sequence (DNA): TGTGCCAGCAGCCTTCCCGGGACAGGAGAGCAGTTCTTC.

The CDR3 is CASSAGQGGQPQHF. The DNA for the CDR3 is TGTGCCAGCAGCGCGGGACAGGGTGGGCAGCCCCAGCATTTT. The chain has TRBV13 and TRBJ1-5; TRBD1 matches at 9 bases. Trimming at V came to 5 bases and at J to 7 bases, leaving 6 bases not matched to a gene. CDR1 is PRHDT, CDR2 FYEKMQ, per germline (reference sequence). This CDR3 has 14 residues.

V usage is TRBV27 and J usage is TRBJ2-3; 10 bases align to TRBD2. The germline V gene encodes CDR1 MNHEY and CDR2 SMNVEV (reference sequence). Germline trimming cut 7 bases from V and 0 bases from J; bases unmatched to any gene: 10. This CDR3 has 17 residues. For the CDR3, the DNA is TGTGCCAGCAAGGGACTAGCGTGGGTCTCTAGCACAGATACGCAGTATTTT. Its translation: CASKGLAWVSSTDTQYF.

To note about this clone: The junction shows a germline mismatch at one end, possibly a read error. The chain combines TRBV5-1 with TRBJ2-7; weak D call: TRBD2 (5 bases). The CDR3 length is 14 residues. The germline CDR1 and CDR2 sequences are SGHRS and YFSETQ. CDR3 bases: TGCGCCAGCAGCGCGGGCGGGCCAAACTACGAGCAGTGCTTC. Translated: CASSAGGPNYEQCF.

The rearrangement links TRBV4-2 to TRBJ2-1; D is unresolved. This CDR3 region has 12 residues. Germline values: CDR1 LGHNA, CDR2 YNFKEQ. V lost 0 bases, J lost 12 bases, and 9 bases lay in between. The CDR3 region is CASSQDLVRQFF. CDR3 bases: TGTGCCAGCAGCCAAGACCTAGTTCGGCAGTTCTTC.

The V and J genes are TRBV7-9 and TRBJ1-2, with D possibly matching TRBD1 (5 bases). Per germline, CDR1 SEHNR and CDR2 FQNEAQ (reference sequence). Between the trimmed V and J ends, which lost 4 bases and 7 bases, there was a span of 16 bases. The CDR3 is 14 amino acids. CDR3: CASSSGLLVGGYTF. CDR3 sequence (DNA): TGTGCCAGCAGCTCGGGACTTCTAGTGGGTGGCTACACCTTC.

This chain joins TRBV29-1 and TRBJ2-1; 7 positions agree with TRBD2. After removal of 4 bases from V and 0 bases from J, the junction contained 12 bases not matched to a gene. Per germline, CDR1 SQVTM and CDR2 ANQGSEA. The CDR3 totals 17 residues. The CDR3 DNA is TGCAGCGTTGTGACATGGACGGGAGGTCTCTCCTACAATGAGCAGTTCTTC. Its protein product is CSVVTWTGGLSYNEQFF.

CDR3 residues: CASSYRGQEMNTEAFF. DNA of the CDR3: TGTGCCAGCAGCTACAGGGGGCAAGAAATGAACACTGAAGCTTTCTTT. V is TRBV14 and J is TRBJ1-1; 9 bases match TRBD1. J gave up 0 bases and V 5 bases, and 7 bases lay outside the gene matches. The CDR3 is 16 residues long. Germline CDR1 is SGHDN and CDR2 is FVKESK.

This chain connects TRBV30 to TRBJ1-1; no definite D call. The CDR3 consists of 13 residues. Per germline, CDR1 GTSNPN and CDR2 SVGIG (reference sequence). V was pared by 0 bases and J by 10 bases, with 15 bases between. CDR3: CAWSVIGSGGAFF. For the CDR3, the DNA is TGTGCCTGGAGTGTAATCGGTTCGGGTGGAGCTTTCTTT.

This clone was picked up a small number of times. This chain links TRBV14 with TRBJ2-5; 7 bases map to TRBD2. CDR3 length: 17 residues. CDR1 is SGHDN and CDR2 is FVKESK in the germline V gene. Trimming cost V 6 bases and J 2 bases; bases outside gene matches: 15. As DNA, the CDR3 is TGTGCCAGCAGTCTCGACATCGTGGGAGGGGCACAAGAGACCCAGTACTTC. This sequence encodes CASSLDIVGGAQETQYF. Looking up the rest from reference TRBV14 and TRBJ2-5 gives the full variable domain: EAGVTQFPSHSVIEKGQTVTLRCDPISGHDNLYWYRRVMGKEIKFLLHFVKESKQDESGMPNNRFLAERTGGTYSTLKVQPAELEDSGVYFCASSLDIVGGAQETQYFGPGTRLLVL.

The chain recombines TRBV27 with TRBJ2-7; D may be TRBD1 (6 bases). The CDR3 spans 15 residues. Trimming cost V 6 bases and J 7 bases, with 22 bases left between them. Germline V gene lookup returns CDR1 MNHEY and CDR2 SMNVEV (reference sequence). The CDR3 region is CASSPSAGAEGEQYF. In DNA, the CDR3 is TGTGCCAGCAGCCCCTCGGCAGGGGCCGAGGGAGAGCAGTACTTC.

This clone was recorded a few times. This chain uses TRBV4-3 with TRBJ1-2, with D maybe TRBD1 (6 bases). The V and J ends lost 1 base and 4 bases respectively, with 10 bases between them. Germline CDR1 LGHNA, CDR2 YSLEER. This CDR3 has 14 amino acids. CDR3 in amino acids: CASSQGGGLYGYTF. In DNA form, the CDR3 reads TGCGCCAGCAGCCAAGGTGGGGGCCTCTATGGCTACACCTTC.

V is TRBV10-2 and J is TRBJ2-2, with 8 nucleotides matching TRBD1. The CDR3 covers 15 residues. From germline, CDR1 is WSHSY and CDR2 SAAADI. V dropped 5 bases and J dropped 6; count of bases not matched to a gene: 8. CDR3 nucleotides: TGCGCCAGCAGTAGGGGACAGGCCTCGGCCGGGGAGCTGTTTTTT. It translates to CASSRGQASAGELFF.

This clone was detected a few times. V is TRBV2 and J is TRBJ2-7, with 9 bases lining up with TRBD1. Trimming took 5 bases from V and 0 from J; bases not matched to a gene: 5. Germline V gene sequence: CDR1 SNHLY, CDR2 FYNNEI. The CDR3 spans 15 residues. This CDR3 is CASSRTGDSSYEQYF. CDR3 nucleotide sequence: TGTGCCAGCAGTAGGACAGGGGATAGCTCCTACGAGCAGTACTTC.

This chain links TRBV7-9 with TRBJ1-2, with D perhaps TRBD1 (5 bases). The germline gives CDR1 SEHNR, CDR2 FQNEAQ (reference sequence). V lost 1 base, J lost 13 bases, and 13 bases lay in between. The CDR3 runs to 12 residues. DNA for the CDR3: TGTGCCAGCAGCTTAGATGGGGCGCCCCTCACCTTC. Amino acids: CASSLDGAPLTF.

V and J are TRBV7-8 and TRBJ1-6; weak D call: TRBD1 (6 bases). The CDR3 length is 15 residues. The germline V gene has CDR1 SGHVS and CDR2 FQNEAQ. Trimming took off 5 bases at V and 5 bases at J, with 13 bases between the two ends. The chain's CDR3 is CASSHLTGDNSPLHF. The CDR3 coding sequence is TGTGCCAGCAGCCACCTGACAGGAGATAATTCACCCCTCCACTTT.

The chain couples TRBV7-8 to TRBJ1-6; 9 bases map to TRBD1. V shed 2 bases and J 5 bases; nucleotides not matched to a gene: 7. Germline-derived CDR1 and CDR2 are SGHVS and FQNEAQ. The CDR3 is 17 residues long. In DNA form, the CDR3 reads TGTGCCAGCAGCTTAACAGAGGGACAGGGAGATAATTCACCCCTCCACTTT. This encodes CASSLTEGQGDNSPLHF. The whole variable domain, filled in from reference TRBV7-8 and TRBJ1-6, reads GAGVSQSPRYKVAKRGQDVALRCDPISGHVSLFWYQQALGQGPEFLTYFQNEAQLDKSGLPSDRFFAERPEGSVSTLKIQRTQQEDSAVYLCASSLTEGQGDNSPLHFGNGTRLTVT.

A few counts support this clone. J is TRBJ2-6 and V is TRBV6-1; D remains ambiguous. The V and J ends lost 6 bases and 0 bases respectively, with 9 bases between them. Germline assignment: CDR1 MNHNS and CDR2 SASEGT. This CDR3 is 15 amino acids long. CDR3 loop: CASSADNSGANVLTF. The CDR3 nucleotides read TGTGCCAGCAGCGCTGACAACTCTGGGGCCAACGTCCTGACTTTC.

This clone has just one count. J is TRBJ2-7 and V is TRBV5-6; perhaps TRBD2 as D (6 bases). Per the germline V gene, CDR1 is SGHDT and CDR2 is YYEEEE. V lost 2 bases and J lost 5, with 14 bases in between. The CDR3 has 14 residues. The CDR3 loop is CASSFLRGTHEQYF. The CDR3 nucleotides are TGTGCCAGCAGCTTTCTGCGCGGGACCCACGAGCAGTACTTC.

DNA for the CDR3: TGTGCCAGTAGAATGACACTTAGCAATCAGCCCCAGCATTTT. Its translation: CASRMTLSNQPQHF. The J gene is TRBJ1-5, the V gene TRBV19, with D unresolved. The germline V gene has CDR1 LNHDA and CDR2 SQIVND (reference sequence). The CDR3 contains 14 residues. Trimming pared 6 bases from V and 0 bases from J, leaving 9 bases between.